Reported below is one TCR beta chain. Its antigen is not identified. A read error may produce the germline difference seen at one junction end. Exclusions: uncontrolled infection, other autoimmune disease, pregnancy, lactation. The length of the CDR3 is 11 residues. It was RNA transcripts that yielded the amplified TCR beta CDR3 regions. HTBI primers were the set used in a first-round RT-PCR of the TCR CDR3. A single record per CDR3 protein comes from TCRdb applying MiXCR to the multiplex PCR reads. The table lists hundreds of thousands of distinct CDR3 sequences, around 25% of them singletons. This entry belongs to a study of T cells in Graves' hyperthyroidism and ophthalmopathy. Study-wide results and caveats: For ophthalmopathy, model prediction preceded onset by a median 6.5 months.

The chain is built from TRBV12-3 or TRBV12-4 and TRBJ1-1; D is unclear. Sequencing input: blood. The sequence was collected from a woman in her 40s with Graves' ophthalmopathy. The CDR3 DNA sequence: TGTGCCAGCACCCTGAACTCTGAAGCTTTCTTT. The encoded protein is CASTLNSEAFF.